These T cell receptor beta chains were read from a single sample in a study of regulatory T cells in long-lasting Graves disease. MiXCR, run by TCRdb on the multiplex PCR reads, gives a single entry per CDR3 protein. Here the sample spans about 460,000 distinct CDR3 sequences, 20% to 25% being singletons. Sequences were derived from peripheral blood mononuclear cells (PBMCs), sampled when the disease was refractory, from a patient treated with antithyroid drugs. The receptors originated from a female donor with Graves disease. CDR3s include the opening cysteine and the closing phenylalanine or tryptophan. A D gene is named only where the DNA matches it firmly. Not every row has a clone size; where given, it reads once, few, many or a size class.

>-|TRBV27|TRBD1|TRBJ2-4
CASRLQGATKNIQYF
TGTGCCAGCAGACTACAGGGGGCAACCAAAAACATTCAGTACTTC
>few|TRBV24-1|TRBD1|TRBJ1-1
CATSTGGTGNTEAFF
TGTGCCACCAGTACAGGGGGCACGGGGAACACTGAAGCTTTCTTT
>many|TRBV11-3|-|TRBJ2-5
CASSLRSQGYETQYF
TGTGCCAGCAGCTTACGTTCACAGGGTTACGAGACCCAGTACTTC
>-|TRBV19|TRBD2|TRBJ2-1
CASMEAGWADEQFF
TGTGCCAGTATGGAAGCGGGGTGGGCGGATGAGCAGTTCTTC
>many|TRBV28|-|TRBJ1-5
CASTLGIGHQPQHF
TGTGCCAGCACCTTGGGGATCGGGCATCAGCCCCAGCATTTT
>-|TRBV7-2|TRBD2|TRBJ2-5
CASSLVPSGSGETQYF
TGTGCCAGCAGCTTAGTCCCTAGCGGGAGTGGCGAGACCCAGTACTTC
>few|TRBV29-1|TRBD2|TRBJ2-3
CSVGMLAGGSNTQYF
TGCAGCGTTGGAATGCTAGCGGGGGGCTCAAATACGCAGTATTTT
>-|TRBV28|-|TRBJ2-7
CASSPETYEQYF
TGTGCCAGCTCACCCGAGACCTACGAGCAGTACTTC
>many|TRBV6-1|-|TRBJ1-6
CASSPDSFSPLHF
TGTGCCAGCAGTCCGGACAGTTTTTCACCCCTCCACTTT
>once|TRBV7-2|TRBD2|TRBJ2-3
CASTQGQRGSTDTQYF
TGTGCCAGCACCCAGGGGCAGCGGGGGAGCACAGATACGCAGTATTTT